This T cell receptor beta chain emerged from a study of Ad26.COV2.S vaccination and SARS-CoV-2 variants. Described treatment: around 19 received Ad26.COV2.S at low or high dose, single or two shots; roughly five received placebo; per-sample allocation not given. The samples date from day 63 after the first vaccine or placebo injection. The assay was immunoSEQ multiplex PCR, and TCRdb's table has in-frame clones only and misses some. The sample carries roughly 410,000 clones, roughly 80% recorded once. This CDR3 contains 14 residues. Germline V gene sequence: CDR1 SGHTA, CDR2 FQGNSA. V lost 1 base and J 9 bases, leaving 10 bases between the germline ends.

This sequence originates from a person aged 18-65 years who received the Ad26.COV2.S COVID-19 vaccine or a placebo. The material sequenced was peripheral blood, taken in a trial of Ad26.COV2.S vaccine versus placebo. The chain is built from TRBV7-2 and TRBJ1-6, with D perhaps matching TRBD1 (5 bases). CDR3 sequence: CASSLGGVGSPLHF. Written as DNA, the CDR3 is TGTGCCAGCAGCTTAGGAGGGGTTGGTTCACCCCTCCACTTT.